The TCR beta chain under discussion was sequenced for a study of shared clonotypes between healthy human individuals. About the research overall: CD4 naive cells filled three plates per donor, CD4 memory three, CD8 naive two and CD8 memory one.

Only in-frame clones appear in the TCRdb table, and some are missing; sequencing was by immunoSEQ multiplex PCR. Of about 2.1 million clones listed, approximately 92% are singletons. Study outcomes and limitations: Genetic and exposure-history diversity was limited by the few donors.

J lost 7 bases, V lost 5 bases, and 8 bases had no gene match. The CDR3 covers 13 residues. CDR1 and CDR2 (germline): LNHDA, SQIVND (reference sequence). This clone came up a few times. Its antigen is still unknown. As defined, naive CD8 cells were CD45RO-negative and positively selected for CCR7, with terminally differentiated effector memory CD45RA+ cells excluded. The healthy adult donors were HIV-negative and reported no recent acute infections or vaccinations. The sequenced material came from naive CD8+ T cells from PBMCs. This TCR was recovered from a young man in good health. Some clones in this sample may be carry-over from other donors' samples. The V call is TRBV19, the J call TRBJ2-7; the match to TRBD2 covers 7 bases. The CDR3 region is CASSALAVGEQYF. The CDR3, as DNA: TGTGCCAGTAGTGCCCTAGCGGTGGGAGAGCAGTACTTC. Looking up the rest from reference TRBV19 and TRBJ2-7 gives the full variable domain: DGGITQSPKYLFRKEGQNVTLSCEQNLNHDAMYWYRQDPGQGLRLIYYSQIVNDFQKGDIAEGYSVSREKKESFPLTVTSAQKNPTAFYLCASSALAVGEQYFGPGTRLTVT.